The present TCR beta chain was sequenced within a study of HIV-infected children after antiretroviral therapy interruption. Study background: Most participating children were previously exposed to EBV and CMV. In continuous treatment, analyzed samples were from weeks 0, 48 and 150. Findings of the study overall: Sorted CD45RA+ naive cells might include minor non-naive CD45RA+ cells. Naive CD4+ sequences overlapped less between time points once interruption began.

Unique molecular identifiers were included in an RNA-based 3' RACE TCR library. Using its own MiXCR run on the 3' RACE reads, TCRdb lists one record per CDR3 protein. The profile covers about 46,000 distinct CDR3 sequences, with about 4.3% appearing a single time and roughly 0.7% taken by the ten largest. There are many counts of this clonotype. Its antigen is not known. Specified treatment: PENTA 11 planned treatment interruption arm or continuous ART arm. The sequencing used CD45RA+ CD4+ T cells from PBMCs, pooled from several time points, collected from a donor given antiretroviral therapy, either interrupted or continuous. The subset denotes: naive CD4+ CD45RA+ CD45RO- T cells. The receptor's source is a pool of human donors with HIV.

The CDR3: CASSFAGTVYNEQFF. In DNA, the CDR3 is TGTGCCAGCAGTTTCGCCGGGACAGTCTACAATGAGCAGTTCTTC. This chain connects TRBV6-5 to TRBJ2-1; 7 bases match TRBD1. The CDR3 runs to 15 residues. CDR1 is MNHEY and CDR2 is SVGAGI in the germline V gene. V lost 4 bases, J lost 3 bases, and 6 bases stayed unmatched.